Listed below are T cell receptor beta chains from one sample, sequenced in a study of T cells in Graves' hyperthyroidism and ophthalmopathy. MiXCR, applied by TCRdb to the multiplex PCR reads, yields one record per CDR3 protein. The sample includes hundreds of thousands of distinct CDR3 sequences, approximately 14% of them seen just once. The sequencing sample was made of blood. The receptors were sampled from a woman between 40 and 55 years old with Graves' ophthalmopathy. The CDR3 runs from the conserved cysteine through the conserved F or W. A D gene is named only where the DNA matches it firmly. Size is omitted from some rows. Given values are once, few, many or a class for expanded clones.

.	.	TRBV5-8	TRBJ2-2	TGTGCCAGCAGCTCCGGGATATACACCGGGGAGCTGTTTTTT	CASSSGIYTGELFF
many	.	TRBV2	TRBJ2-2	TGTGCCAGCAGAAATACGCACGGGGCCGGGGAGCTGTTTTTT	CASRNTHGAGELFF
.	TRBD1	TRBV20-1	TRBJ2-7	TGCAGTGCCCGGACAGGTCCGGGCTACGAGCAGTACTTC	CSARTGPGYEQYF
many	TRBD2	TRBV28	TRBJ2-7	TGTGCCAGCAACCCAGGGACTAGCGGGAGTTACGAGCAGTACTTC	CASNPGTSGSYEQYF
many	.	TRBV6-5	TRBJ2-7	TGTGCCAGCAGTTACTCGGCAAGCTACGAGCAGTACTTC	CASSYSASYEQYF
many	.	TRBV7-2	TRBJ2-7	TGTGCCAGCAGCTCCCGCCCAGGGCCCGACGAGCAGTACTTC	CASSSRPGPDEQYF
many	.	TRBV28	TRBJ2-7	TGTGCCAGCAGTTCCCCCCTCGAGCAGTACTTC	CASSSPLEQYF
many	.	TRBV11-2	TRBJ2-7	TGTGCCAGCAGCTTACGTGACAGCCGCGAGCAGTACTTC	CASSLRDSREQYF
many	.	TRBV30	TRBJ1-5	TGTGCCTGGAGTGTCGGGACCTATAGCAATCAGCCCCAGCATTTT	CAWSVGTYSNQPQHF
many	.	TRBV12-3/TRBV12-4	TRBJ2-6	TGTGCCAGCAGAGACCTGTCCAACGTCCTGACTTTC	CASRDLSNVLTF
.	.	TRBV20-1	TRBJ1-3	TGCAGTGCTAGAGCGGGGTCTGGAAACACCATATATTTT	CSARAGSGNTIYF
many	.	TRBV11-1	TRBJ1-1	TGTGCCAGCAGCTTAGCATGGGGGACTGAAGCTTTCTTT	CASSLAWGTEAFF
few	TRBD2	TRBV7-9	TRBJ2-7	TGTGCCAGCAGCCCCCCGGGGGGGCTCTACGAGCAGTACTTC	CASSPPGGLYEQYF
.	.	TRBV6-1	TRBJ1-5	TGTGCCAGCAGGAGGAACACAGATCAGCCCCAGCATTTT	CASRRNTDQPQHF
many	.	TRBV2	TRBJ1-5	TGTGCCACCAGGGACGAATATGGCAATCAGCCCCAGCATTTT	CATRDEYGNQPQHF
many	TRBD1	TRBV6-1	TRBJ2-5	TGTGCCAGCAGCTCACAGGGGAAAGAGACCCAGTACTTC	CASSSQGKETQYF
.	TRBD2	TRBV5-4	TRBJ2-7	TGTGCCAGCAGCTTGGAGGGTAGCGGGATCTACGAGCAGTACTTC	CASSLEGSGIYEQYF
many	.	TRBV12-3/TRBV12-4	TRBJ1-1	TGTGCCAGCAGTACATTACTCCAAAGGGCTTTCTTT	CASSTLLQRAFF
many	.	TRBV15	TRBJ2-7	TGTGCCACCAGCAGGAGCAGGGAATCCTACGAGCAGTACTTC	CATSRSRESYEQYF
many	.	TRBV6-1	TRBJ1-5	TGTGCCAGCAGTGAGTCAGGGATTCAGCCCCAGCATTTT	CASSESGIQPQHF
many	.	TRBV29-1	TRBJ1-5	TGCAGCGTGGGTATGGGGGACGGCAATCAGCCCCAGCATTTT	CSVGMGDGNQPQHF
many	.	TRBV5-1	TRBJ1-1	TGCGCCAGCAGCTTGCTCTCGGTCACTAAAGCTTTCTTT	CASSLLSVTKAFF
.	TRBD1	TRBV28	TRBJ1-1	TGTGCCAGCAGTTTACCGGGACAGAAAATGAACACTGAAGCTTTCTTT	CASSLPGQKMNTEAFF
many	.	TRBV28	TRBJ1-2	TGTGCCAGCAGTTCATATAAAACTAAGTCGGGCGGCTACACCTTC	CASSSYKTKSGGYTF
many	TRBD1	TRBV4-2	TRBJ1-5	TGTGCCAGCAGCCGAACAGGGGACGATCAGCCCCAGCATTTT	CASSRTGDDQPQHF
.	.	TRBV5-1	TRBJ2-7	TGCGCCAGCAAGGGGGGGACGTTCTCCTACGAGCAGTACTTC	CASKGGTFSYEQYF
.	.	TRBV24-1	TRBJ2-5	TGTGCCACCAGTGATTTGCCCTCCAGGGGAGGGGAGACCCAGTACTTC	CATSDLPSRGGETQYF
.	TRBD1	TRBV19	TRBJ1-1	TGTGCCAGTGGACAGGGGGTAAAAACTGAAGCTTTCTTT	CASGQGVKTEAFF
many	.	TRBV5-5	TRBJ2-7	TGTGCCAGCAGCTTAGGGAATTGGACCACGTTCTACGAGCAGTACTTC	CASSLGNWTTFYEQYF
.	TRBD2	TRBV28	TRBJ2-7	TGTGCCAGCGCGACTAGCGGGTCAAATTTCTCCTACGAGCAGTACTTC	CASATSGSNFSYEQYF
many	.	TRBV15	TRBJ2-7	TGTGCCACCAGCAGAGGGACCGGGACGGGGACCTACGAGCAGTACTTC	CATSRGTGTGTYEQYF
.	.	TRBV30	TRBJ1-1	TGTGCCTGGAGCCTCCCGGGCACGGGCACTGAAGCTTTCTTT	CAWSLPGTGTEAFF
.	.	TRBV9	TRBJ2-6	TGTGCCAGCAGCGCCCTATCGGGACCAGGGGCCAACGTCCTGACTTTC	CASSALSGPGANVLTF
.	.	TRBV12-3/TRBV12-4	TRBJ1-1	TGTGCCAGCAGTCGGCGGGCGGTAATGAACACTGAAGCTTTCTTT	CASSRRAVMNTEAFF
many	.	TRBV7-2	TRBJ2-7	TGTGCCAGCACCACTCTCAGGGGCTACGAGCAGTACTTC	CASTTLRGYEQYF
many	TRBD1	TRBV6-1	TRBJ1-5	TGTGCCAGCGAGACGGGACAGATCAATCAGCCCCAGCATTTT	CASETGQINQPQHF
many	TRBD1	TRBV28	TRBJ2-7	TGTGCCAGCAGACAGCCAGGACAGGGTGGATACGAGCAGTACTTC	CASRQPGQGGYEQYF
many	.	TRBV29-1	TRBJ1-2	TGCAGCGCACAGGGTACGAACTATGGCTACACCTTC	CSAQGTNYGYTF
.	TRBD1	TRBV7-2	TRBJ2-5	TGTGTCAGCAGCCTCTCGCAGGGGGAATGGGAGACCCAGTACTTC	CVSSLSQGEWETQYF
many	TRBD1	TRBV18	TRBJ2-2	TGTGCCAGCTCATCACCGGGACAGGCTTACACCGGGGAGCTGTTTTTT	CASSSPGQAYTGELFF
.	TRBD1	TRBV4-3	TRBJ1-1	TGCGCCAGCAGCAAACAGGGGGGCACTGAAGCTTTCTTT	CASSKQGGTEAFF
.	.	TRBV6-1	TRBJ1-5	TGTGCCAGCAGCGATCGACAGGGCAATCAGCCCCAGCATTTT	CASSDRQGNQPQHF
many	TRBD2	TRBV6-1	TRBJ2-5	TGTGCCAGCAGAGCAGGACTAGCGGGAAGAGAGACCCAGTACTTC	CASRAGLAGRETQYF
many	.	TRBV19	TRBJ1-1	TGTGCCAGTAGGCTGGGACGGGGCACTGAAGCTTTCTTT	CASRLGRGTEAFF
many	.	TRBV11-2	TRBJ1-1	TGTGCCAGCCTCCCGGGGGGCCCTGAAGCTTTCTTT	CASLPGGPEAFF
many	TRBD1	TRBV6-1	TRBJ1-2	TGTGCCAGCAGCGACGGGCAGGGGGGGGAAGGCTACACCTTC	CASSDGQGGEGYTF
many	.	TRBV6-2/TRBV6-3	TRBJ1-1	TGTGCCAGCAGTCCCCACGGACTTATGAACACTGAAGCTTTCTTT	CASSPHGLMNTEAFF
many	.	TRBV11-2	TRBJ2-3	TGTGCCAGCAGCCGGGACCCGATTAGCACAGATACGCAGTATTTT	CASSRDPISTDTQYF
many	TRBD2	TRBV6-1	TRBJ2-4	TGTGCCAGCAGTGTTCTGGCGGGGGGGGCCAAAAACATTCAGTACTTC	CASSVLAGGAKNIQYF
many	.	TRBV28	TRBJ1-2	TGTGCCAGTACCCAGGAGAACTATGGCTACACCTTC	CASTQENYGYTF
many	.	TRBV19	TRBJ1-1	TGTGCCAGTAGTATATGGGGTGGATTCACTGAAGCTTTCTTT	CASSIWGGFTEAFF
many	.	TRBV5-1	TRBJ1-1	TGCGCCAGCAGCACTGGGAGGCCGGTGACTGAAGCTTTCTTT	CASSTGRPVTEAFF